The clone carrying this TCR beta chain was seen many times. The data were taken from a study of PD-1 blockade in classical Hodgkin lymphoma. Brentuximab vedotin exposure varied, and every patient relapsed after autologous stem cell transplantation. TCRdb's table, derived via immunoSEQ multiplex PCR, lists solely in-frame clones and lacks some. The sample lists 20,000 to 25,000 clones, over 60% occurring once. Trimming left V 0 bases short and J 0 bases short, with 5 bases between. Germline V lookup: CDR1 LNHNV, CDR2 YYDKDF (reference sequence). The length of the CDR3 is 14 residues. This TCR was sampled from a human donor with classical Hodgkin lymphoma. V gene TRBV15 combines with J gene TRBJ1-1; unclear D gene. The material sequenced was peripheral blood mononuclear cells (PBMCs), taken at baseline. CDR3 sequence reads: CATSRDLMNTEAFF. The CDR3 coding sequence is TGTGCCACCAGCAGAGATCTGATGAACACTGAAGCTTTCTTT. Looking up the rest from reference TRBV15 and TRBJ1-1 gives the full variable domain: DAMVIQNPRYQVTQFGKPVTLSCSQTLNHNVMYWYQQKSSQAPKLLFHYYDKDFNNEADTPDNFQSRRPNTSFCFLDIRSPGLGDTAMYLCATSRDLMNTEAFFGQGTRLTVV.